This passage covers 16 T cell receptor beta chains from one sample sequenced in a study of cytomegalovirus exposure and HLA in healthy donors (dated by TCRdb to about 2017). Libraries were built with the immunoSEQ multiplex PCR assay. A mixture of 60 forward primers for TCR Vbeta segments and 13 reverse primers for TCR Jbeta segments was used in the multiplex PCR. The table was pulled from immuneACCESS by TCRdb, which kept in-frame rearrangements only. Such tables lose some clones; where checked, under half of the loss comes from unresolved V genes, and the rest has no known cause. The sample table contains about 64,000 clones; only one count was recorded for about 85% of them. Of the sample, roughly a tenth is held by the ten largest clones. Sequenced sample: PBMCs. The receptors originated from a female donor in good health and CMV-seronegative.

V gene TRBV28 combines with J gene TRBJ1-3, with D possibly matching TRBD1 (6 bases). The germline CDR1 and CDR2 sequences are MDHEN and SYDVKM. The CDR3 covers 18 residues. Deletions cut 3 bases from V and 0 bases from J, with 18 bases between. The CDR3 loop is CASSLETYRDLSGNTIYF. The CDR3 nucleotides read TGTGCCAGCAGTTTGGAGACGTACAGGGACCTCTCTGGAAACACCATATATTTT.

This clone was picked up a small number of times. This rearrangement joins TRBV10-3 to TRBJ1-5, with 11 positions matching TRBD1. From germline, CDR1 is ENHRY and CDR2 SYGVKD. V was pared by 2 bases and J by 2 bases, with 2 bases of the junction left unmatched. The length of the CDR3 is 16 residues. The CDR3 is CAISETGQGGNQPQHF. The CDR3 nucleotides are TGTGCCATCAGTGAGACGGGACAGGGGGGCAATCAGCCCCAGCATTTT.

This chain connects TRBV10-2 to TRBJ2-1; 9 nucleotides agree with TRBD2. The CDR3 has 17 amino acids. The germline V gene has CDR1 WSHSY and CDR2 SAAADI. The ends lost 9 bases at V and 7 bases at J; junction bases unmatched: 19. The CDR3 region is CASRSLAGTLGSNEQFF. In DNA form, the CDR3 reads TGCGCCAGTCGTAGTCTAGCGGGAACTCTCGGGTCGAATGAGCAGTTCTTC.

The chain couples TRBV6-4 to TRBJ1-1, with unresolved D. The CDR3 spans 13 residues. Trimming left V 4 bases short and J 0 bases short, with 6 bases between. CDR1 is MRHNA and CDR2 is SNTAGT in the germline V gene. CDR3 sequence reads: CASSVSVNTEAFF. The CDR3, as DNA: TGTGCCAGCAGTGTATCAGTGAACACTGAAGCTTTCTTT.

The CDR3 DNA reads as TGCGCCAGCAGTCCGGGGGGGGGTTACAATGAGCAGTTCTTC. It codes for CASSPGGGYNEQFF. The chain uses TRBV10-2 and TRBJ2-1, with TRBD2 matching over 8 bases. Germline CDR1 and CDR2: WSHSY and SAAADI. Trimming took 5 bases from V and 4 from J; bases not matched to a gene: 4. The CDR3 consists of 14 residues.

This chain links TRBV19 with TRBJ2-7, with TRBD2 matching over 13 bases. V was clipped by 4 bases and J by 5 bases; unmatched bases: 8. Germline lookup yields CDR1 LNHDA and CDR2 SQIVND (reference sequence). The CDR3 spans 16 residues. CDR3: CASSTGLAGVGHEQYF. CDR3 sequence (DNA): TGTGCCAGTAGTACCGGACTAGCGGGAGTCGGACACGAGCAGTACTTC.

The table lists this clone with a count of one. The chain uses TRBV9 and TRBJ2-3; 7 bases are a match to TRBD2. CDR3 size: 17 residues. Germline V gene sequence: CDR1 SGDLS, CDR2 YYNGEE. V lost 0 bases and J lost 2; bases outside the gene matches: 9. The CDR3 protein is CASSVEGRGHFTDTQYF. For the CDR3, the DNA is TGTGCCAGCAGCGTAGAGGGGAGGGGCCATTTCACAGATACGCAGTATTTT.

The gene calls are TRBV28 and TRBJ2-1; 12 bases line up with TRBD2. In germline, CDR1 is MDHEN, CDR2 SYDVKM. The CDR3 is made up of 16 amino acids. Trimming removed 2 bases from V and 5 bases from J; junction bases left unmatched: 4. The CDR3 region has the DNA TGTGCCAGCAGTTTAAGACTAGCGGGAGTTCACAATGAGCAGTTCTTC. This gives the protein CASSLRLAGVHNEQFF. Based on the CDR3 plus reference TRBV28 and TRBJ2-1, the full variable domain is DVKVTQSSRYLVKRTGEKVFLECVQDMDHENMFWYRQDPGLGLRLIYFSYDVKMKEKGDIPEGYSVSREKKERFSLILESASTNQTSMYLCASSLRLAGVHNEQFFGPGTRLTVL.

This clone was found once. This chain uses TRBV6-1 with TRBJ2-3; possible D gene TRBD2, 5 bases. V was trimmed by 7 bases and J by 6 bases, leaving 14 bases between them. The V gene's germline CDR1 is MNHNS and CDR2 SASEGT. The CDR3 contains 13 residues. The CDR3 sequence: CASKVEGADTQYF. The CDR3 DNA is TGTGCCAGCAAAGTTGAGGGAGCGGATACGCAGTATTTT.

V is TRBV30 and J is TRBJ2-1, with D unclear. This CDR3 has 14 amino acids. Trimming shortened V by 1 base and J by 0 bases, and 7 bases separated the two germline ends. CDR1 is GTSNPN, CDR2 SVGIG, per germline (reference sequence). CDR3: CAWSDLSSYNEQFF. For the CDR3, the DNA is TGTGCCTGGAGTGACCTTAGCTCCTACAATGAGCAGTTCTTC.

The CDR3 loop reads CAISAPGLPGGSEQFF. The CDR3 DNA reads TGTGCCATCAGTGCCCCGGGACTCCCCGGTGGTAGTGAGCAGTTCTTC. The chain has TRBV10-3 and TRBJ2-1; D is perhaps TRBD2 (6 bases). V was shortened by 4 bases and J by 9 bases, with 22 bases between the two germline ends. The CDR3 spans 16 residues. CDR1 ENHRY and CDR2 SYGVKD come from the germline V gene.

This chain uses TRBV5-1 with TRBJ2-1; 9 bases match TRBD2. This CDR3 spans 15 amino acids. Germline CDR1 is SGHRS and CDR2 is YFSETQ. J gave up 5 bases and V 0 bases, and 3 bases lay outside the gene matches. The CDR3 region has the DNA TGCGCCAGCAGCTTGGCTGCTAGCGGGAACAATGAGCAGTTCTTC. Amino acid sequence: CASSLAASGNNEQFF.

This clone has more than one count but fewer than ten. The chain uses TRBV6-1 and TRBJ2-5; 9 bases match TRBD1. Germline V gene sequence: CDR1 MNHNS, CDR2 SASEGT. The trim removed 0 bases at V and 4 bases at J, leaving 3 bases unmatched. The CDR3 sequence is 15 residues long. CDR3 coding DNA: TGTGCCAGCAGTGAAGCTTGGACAGGGGTAGAGACCCAGTACTTC. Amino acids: CASSEAWTGVETQYF.

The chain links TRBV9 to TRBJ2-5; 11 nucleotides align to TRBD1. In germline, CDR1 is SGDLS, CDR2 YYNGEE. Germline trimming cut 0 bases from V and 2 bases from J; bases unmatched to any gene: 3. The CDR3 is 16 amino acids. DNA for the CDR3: TGTGCCAGCAGCGTAGCGGGGACAGGGGGTCAAGAGACCCAGTACTTC. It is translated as CASSVAGTGGQETQYF.

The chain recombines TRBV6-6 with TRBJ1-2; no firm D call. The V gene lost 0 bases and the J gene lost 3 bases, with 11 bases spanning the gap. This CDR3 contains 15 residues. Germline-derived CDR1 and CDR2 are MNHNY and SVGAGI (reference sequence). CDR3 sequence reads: CASSYSGRSDYGYTF. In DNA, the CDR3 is TGTGCCAGCAGTTACTCGGGCAGGTCGGACTATGGCTACACCTTC.

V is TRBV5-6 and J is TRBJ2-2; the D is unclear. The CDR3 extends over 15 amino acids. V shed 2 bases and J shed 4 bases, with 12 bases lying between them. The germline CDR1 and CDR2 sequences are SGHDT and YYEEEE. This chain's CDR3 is CASSFPAVTTGELFF. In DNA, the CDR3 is TGTGCCAGCAGCTTCCCGGCGGTAACCACCGGGGAGCTGTTTTTT.